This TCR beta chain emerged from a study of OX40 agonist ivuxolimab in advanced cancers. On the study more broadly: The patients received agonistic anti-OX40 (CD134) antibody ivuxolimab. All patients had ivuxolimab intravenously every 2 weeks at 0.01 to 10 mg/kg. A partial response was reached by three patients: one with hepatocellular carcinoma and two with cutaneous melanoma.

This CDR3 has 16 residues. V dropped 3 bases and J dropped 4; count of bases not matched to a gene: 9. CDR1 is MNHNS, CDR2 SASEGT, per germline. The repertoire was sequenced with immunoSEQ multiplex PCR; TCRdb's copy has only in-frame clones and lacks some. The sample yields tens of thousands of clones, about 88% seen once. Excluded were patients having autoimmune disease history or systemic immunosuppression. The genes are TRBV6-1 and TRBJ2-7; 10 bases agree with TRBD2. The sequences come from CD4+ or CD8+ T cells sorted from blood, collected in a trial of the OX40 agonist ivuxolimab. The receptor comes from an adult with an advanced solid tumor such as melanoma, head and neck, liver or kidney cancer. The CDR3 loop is CASSERLAGVAYEQYF. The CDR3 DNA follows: TGTGCCAGCAGTGAGAGGCTAGCGGGGGTTGCTTACGAGCAGTACTTC.